This T cell receptor beta chain was found in a study of cytomegalovirus exposure and HLA in healthy donors. Measured with immunoSEQ multiplex PCR; TCRdb has only the in-frame clones, and not every one. The table has over 200,000 clones, just over 85% seen once; the top ten hold 2.9%. Germline assignment: CDR1 MNHEY and CDR2 SMNVEV (reference sequence). Trimming left V 3 bases short and J 1 base short, with 14 bases between. The CDR3 is 16 residues long. The sequence came from a woman younger than 35 in good health and CMV-seronegative. The chain has TRBV27 and TRBJ2-3; no reliable D call. The material sequenced was PBMCs. The CDR3 sequence is CASSFNGFAGTDTQYF. CDR3 in DNA: TGTGCCAGCAGTTTTAATGGCTTTGCGGGCACAGATACGCAGTATTTT.